Listed below are T cell receptor beta chains from one sample, sequenced in a study of blood T cell repertoires in COVID-19. Using immunoSEQ multiplex PCR, the repertoire was profiled, and TCRdb retains in-frame clones only, with some absent. The sample consists of 200,000 to 250,000 clones, roughly 80% of them appearing once. Sequencing used peripheral blood. The receptors shown here come from a human donor in a cohort sampled during active COVID-19. Both conserved end residues are trimmed from each CDR3.

v_gene | CDR3aa
TRBV19 | ASSIGGTGAYEQY
TRBV7-2 | ASSSGTSGRDPYNEQF
TRBV5-6 | ASSSQREAF
TRBV11-2 | ASSLGQTIMNTEAF
TRBV6-2/TRBV6-3 | ASRPRLAKTYNEQF
TRBV7-8 | ASRPRGLGHEQY
TRBV6-6 | ASSQQGTNTEAF
TRBV9 | ASSDHQGAGNTIY
TRBV19 | ASSTQGGGTGELF
TRBV4-3 | ASSQGSTSGSFETQY
TRBV2 | ASSGVSGRGGETQY
TRBV6-1 | ASSENDRDEQY
TRBV4-3 | ASSHSGSSYEQY
TRBV6-2/TRBV6-3 | ASSYSTGNTEAF
TRBV30 | AWSRGLANEQF
TRBV3-1/TRBV3-2 | ASSPYREVRTEAF
TRBV15 | ATSRDSRGTNEQY
TRBV2 | ASLETGINEQY
TRBV19 | ASTGVYGYT
TRBV29-1 | SGTLSGNTIY
TRBV19 | ASSILGTPNTEAF
TRBV18 | ASSPGTGGSNTEAF
TRBV29-1 | SVEGRMNTEAF
TRBV25-1 | ASSGQGSYNEQF
TRBV28 | ASSLPLETQY